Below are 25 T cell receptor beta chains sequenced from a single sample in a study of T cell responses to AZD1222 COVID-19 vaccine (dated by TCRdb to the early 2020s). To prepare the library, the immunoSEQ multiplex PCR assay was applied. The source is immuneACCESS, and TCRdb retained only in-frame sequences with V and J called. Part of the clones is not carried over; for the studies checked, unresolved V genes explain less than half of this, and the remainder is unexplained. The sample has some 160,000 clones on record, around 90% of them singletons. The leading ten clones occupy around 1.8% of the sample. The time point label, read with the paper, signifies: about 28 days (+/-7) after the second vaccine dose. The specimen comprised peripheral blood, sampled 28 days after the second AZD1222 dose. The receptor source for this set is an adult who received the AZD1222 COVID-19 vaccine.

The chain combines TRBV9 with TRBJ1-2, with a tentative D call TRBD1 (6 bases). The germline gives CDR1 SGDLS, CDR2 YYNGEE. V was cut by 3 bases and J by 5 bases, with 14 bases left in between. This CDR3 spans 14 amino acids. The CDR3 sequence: CASSETGTPYGYTF. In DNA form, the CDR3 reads TGTGCCAGCAGCGAGACCGGGACACCATATGGCTACACCTTC. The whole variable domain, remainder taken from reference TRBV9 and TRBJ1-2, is DSGVTQTPKHLITATGQRVTLRCSPRSGDLSVYWYQQSLDQGLQFLIQYYNGEERAKGNILERFSAQQFPDLHSELNLSSLELGDSALYFCASSETGTPYGYTFGSGTRLTVV.

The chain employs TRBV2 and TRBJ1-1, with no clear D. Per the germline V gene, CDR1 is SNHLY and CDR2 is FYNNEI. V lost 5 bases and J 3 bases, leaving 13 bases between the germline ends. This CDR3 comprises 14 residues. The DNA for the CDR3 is TGTGCCAGCAGTCGAACCGATCGATACACTGAAGCTTTCTTT. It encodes CASSRTDRYTEAFF.

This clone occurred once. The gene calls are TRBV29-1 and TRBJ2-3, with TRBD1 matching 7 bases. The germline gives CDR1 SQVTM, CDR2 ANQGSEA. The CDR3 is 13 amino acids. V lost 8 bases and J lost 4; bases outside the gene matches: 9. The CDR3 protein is CSPSEGQADTQYF. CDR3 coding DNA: TGCAGCCCCTCCGAAGGACAGGCAGATACGCAGTATTTT.

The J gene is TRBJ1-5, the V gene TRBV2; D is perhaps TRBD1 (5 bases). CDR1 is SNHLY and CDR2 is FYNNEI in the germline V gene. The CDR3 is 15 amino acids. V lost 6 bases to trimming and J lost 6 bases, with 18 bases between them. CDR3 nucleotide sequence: TGTGCCAGCAGGGACCCTAGGGGCGCGGGTCAGCCCCAGCATTTT. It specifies CASRDPRGAGQPQHF. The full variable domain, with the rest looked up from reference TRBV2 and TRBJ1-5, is EPEVTQTPSHQVTQMGQEVILRCVPISNHLYFYWYRQILGQKVEFLVSFYNNEISEKSEIFDDQFSVERPDGSNFTLKIRSTKLEDSAMYFCASRDPRGAGQPQHFGDGTRLSIL.

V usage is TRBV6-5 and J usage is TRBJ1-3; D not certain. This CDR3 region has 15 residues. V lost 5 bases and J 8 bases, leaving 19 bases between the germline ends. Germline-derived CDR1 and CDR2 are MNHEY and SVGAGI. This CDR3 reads CASSRVPSLEDTIYF. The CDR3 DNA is TGTGCCAGCAGTCGGGTTCCCTCTCTGGAAGACACCATATATTTT.

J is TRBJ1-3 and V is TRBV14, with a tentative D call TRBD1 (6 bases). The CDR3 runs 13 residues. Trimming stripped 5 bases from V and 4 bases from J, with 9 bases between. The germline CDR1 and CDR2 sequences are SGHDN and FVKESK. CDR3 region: CASSLGGGNTIYF. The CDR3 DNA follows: TGTGCCAGCAGCTTGGGGGGCGGAAACACCATATATTTT.

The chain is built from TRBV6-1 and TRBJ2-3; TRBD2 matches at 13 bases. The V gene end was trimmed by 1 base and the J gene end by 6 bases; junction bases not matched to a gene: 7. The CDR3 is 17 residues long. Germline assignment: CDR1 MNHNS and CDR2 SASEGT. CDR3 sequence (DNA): TGTGCCAGCAGTGAAGGTTCCGGGACTAGCGGGATCGATACGCAGTATTTT. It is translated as CASSEGSGTSGIDTQYF.

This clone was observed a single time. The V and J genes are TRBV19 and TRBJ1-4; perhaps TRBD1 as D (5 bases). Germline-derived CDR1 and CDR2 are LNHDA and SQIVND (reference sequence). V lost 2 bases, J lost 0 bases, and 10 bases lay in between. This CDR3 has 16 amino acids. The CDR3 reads CASSINDRATNEKLFF. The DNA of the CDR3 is TGTGCCAGTAGTATAAACGACAGAGCAACTAATGAAAAACTGTTTTTT.

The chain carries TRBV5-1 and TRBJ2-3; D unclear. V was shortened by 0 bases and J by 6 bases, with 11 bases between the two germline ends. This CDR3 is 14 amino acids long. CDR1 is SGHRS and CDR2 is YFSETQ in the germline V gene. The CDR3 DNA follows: TGCGCCAGCAGCTTGGCCTTAGGGTCGGATACGCAGTATTTT. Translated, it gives CASSLALGSDTQYF.

CDR3 sequence reads: CASSLGYRGLNTEAFF. In nucleotides, the CDR3 is TGTGCCAGCAGCTTAGGGTACAGGGGGTTGAACACTGAAGCTTTCTTT. The chain couples TRBV7-9 to TRBJ1-1; 8 nucleotides align to TRBD1. CDR1 is SEHNR, CDR2 FQNEAQ, per germline (reference sequence). Unmatched junction bases numbered 4, after V lost 1 base and J lost 0 bases. The CDR3 is made up of 16 amino acids.

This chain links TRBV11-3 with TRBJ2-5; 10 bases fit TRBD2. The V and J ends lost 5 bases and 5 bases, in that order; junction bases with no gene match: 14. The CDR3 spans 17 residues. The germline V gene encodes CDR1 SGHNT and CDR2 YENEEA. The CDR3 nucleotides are TGTGCCAGCAGCGCACGCTTAGCGGGGGGCCCGTTGGAGACCCAGTACTTC. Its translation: CASSARLAGGPLETQYF.

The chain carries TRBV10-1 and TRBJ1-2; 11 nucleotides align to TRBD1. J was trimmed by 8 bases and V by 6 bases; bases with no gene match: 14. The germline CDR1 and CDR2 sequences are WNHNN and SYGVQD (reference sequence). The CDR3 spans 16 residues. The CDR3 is CASRTGGGQGAKGYTF. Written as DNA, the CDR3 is TGCGCCAGCAGAACTGGGGGTGGACAGGGGGCGAAGGGCTACACCTTC.

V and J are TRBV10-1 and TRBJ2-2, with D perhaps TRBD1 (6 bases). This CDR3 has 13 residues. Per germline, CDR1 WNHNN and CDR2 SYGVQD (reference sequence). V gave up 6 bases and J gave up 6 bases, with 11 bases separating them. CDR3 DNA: TGCGCCAGCAGAGCTAGGGGGTCCGGGGAGCTGTTTTTT. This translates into CASRARGSGELFF.

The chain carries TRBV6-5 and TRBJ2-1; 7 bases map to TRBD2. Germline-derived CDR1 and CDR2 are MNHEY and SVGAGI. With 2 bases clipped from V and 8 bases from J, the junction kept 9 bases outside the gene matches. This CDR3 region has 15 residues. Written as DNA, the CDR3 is TGTGCCAGCAGTTACGGTGGGGGGGGTGGATATGAGCAGTTCTTC. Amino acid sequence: CASSYGGGGGYEQFF.

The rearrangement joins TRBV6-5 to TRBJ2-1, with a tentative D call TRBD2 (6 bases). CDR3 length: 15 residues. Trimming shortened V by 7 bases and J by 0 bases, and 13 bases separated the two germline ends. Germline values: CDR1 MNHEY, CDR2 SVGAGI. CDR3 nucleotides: TGTGCCAGCAAACGGACGGGAGTCTCCTACAATGAGCAGTTCTTC. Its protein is CASKRTGVSYNEQFF.

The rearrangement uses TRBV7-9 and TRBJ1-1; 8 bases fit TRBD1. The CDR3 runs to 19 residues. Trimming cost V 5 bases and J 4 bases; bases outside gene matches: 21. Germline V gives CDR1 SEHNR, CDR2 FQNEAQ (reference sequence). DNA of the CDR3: TGTGCCAGCAGCCACTCATTTCGCTCAGGGGGCGCGTGGTTCACTGAAGCTTTCTTT. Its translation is CASSHSFRSGGAWFTEAFF.

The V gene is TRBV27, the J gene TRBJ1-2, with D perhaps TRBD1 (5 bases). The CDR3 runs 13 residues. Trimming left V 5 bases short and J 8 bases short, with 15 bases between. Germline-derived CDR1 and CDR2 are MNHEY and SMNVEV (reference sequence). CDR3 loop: CASSLDGDRGYTF. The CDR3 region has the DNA TGTGCCAGCAGTCTTGACGGGGACCGGGGCTACACCTTC.

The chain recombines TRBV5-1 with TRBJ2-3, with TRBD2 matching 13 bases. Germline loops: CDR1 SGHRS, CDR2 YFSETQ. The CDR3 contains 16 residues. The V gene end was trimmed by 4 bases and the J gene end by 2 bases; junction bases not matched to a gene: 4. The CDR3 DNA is TGCGCCAGCAGCAAGGGACTAGCGGGACCCACAGATACGCAGTATTTT. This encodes CASSKGLAGPTDTQYF.

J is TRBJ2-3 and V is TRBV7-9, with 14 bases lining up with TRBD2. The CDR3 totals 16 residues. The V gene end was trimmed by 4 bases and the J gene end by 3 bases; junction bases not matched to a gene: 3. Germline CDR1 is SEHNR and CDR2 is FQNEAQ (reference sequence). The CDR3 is CASSSGTSGRTDTQYF. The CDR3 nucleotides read TGTGCCAGCAGCTCGGGGACTAGCGGGAGAACAGATACGCAGTATTTT.

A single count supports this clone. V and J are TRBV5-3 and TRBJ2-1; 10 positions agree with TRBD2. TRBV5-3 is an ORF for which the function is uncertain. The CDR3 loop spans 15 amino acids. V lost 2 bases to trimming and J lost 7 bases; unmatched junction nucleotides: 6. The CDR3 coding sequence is TGTGCCAGAAGCTTTCCTAGCGGGAGTACAAATGAGCAGTTCTTC. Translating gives CARSFPSGSTNEQFF.

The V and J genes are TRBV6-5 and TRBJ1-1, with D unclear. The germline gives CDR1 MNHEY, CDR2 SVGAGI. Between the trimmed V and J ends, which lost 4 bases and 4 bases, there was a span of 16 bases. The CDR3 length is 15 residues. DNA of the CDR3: TGTGCCAGCAGTTCCCCGGGAGGAGCGTCCACTGAAGCTTTCTTT. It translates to CASSSPGGASTEAFF.

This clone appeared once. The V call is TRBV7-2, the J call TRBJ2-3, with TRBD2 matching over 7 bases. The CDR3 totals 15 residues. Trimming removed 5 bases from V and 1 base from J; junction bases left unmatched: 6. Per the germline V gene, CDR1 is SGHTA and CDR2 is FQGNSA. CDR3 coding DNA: TGTGCCAGCAGCAAGGCTGCGGGGGGCACAGATACGCAGTATTTT. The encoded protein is CASSKAAGGTDTQYF.

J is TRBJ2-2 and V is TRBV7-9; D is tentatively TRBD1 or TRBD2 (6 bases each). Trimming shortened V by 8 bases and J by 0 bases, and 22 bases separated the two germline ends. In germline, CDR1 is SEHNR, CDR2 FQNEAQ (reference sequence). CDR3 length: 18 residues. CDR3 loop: CASRPLRGPRANTGELFF. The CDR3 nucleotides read TGTGCCAGCCGACCCCTACGGGGGCCTCGAGCGAACACCGGGGAGCTGTTTTTT.

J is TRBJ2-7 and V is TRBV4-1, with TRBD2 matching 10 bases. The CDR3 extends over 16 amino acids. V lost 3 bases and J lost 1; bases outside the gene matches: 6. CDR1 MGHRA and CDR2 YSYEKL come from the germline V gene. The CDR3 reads CASSQFGTSVSYEQYF. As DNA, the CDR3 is TGCGCCAGCAGCCAGTTTGGGACTAGCGTTTCCTACGAGCAGTACTTC.

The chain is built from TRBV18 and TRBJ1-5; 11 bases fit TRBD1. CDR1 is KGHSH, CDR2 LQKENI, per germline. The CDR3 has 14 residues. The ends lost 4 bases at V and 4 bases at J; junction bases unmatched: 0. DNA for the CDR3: TGTGCCAGCTCACGGGACAGGGGGAATCAGCCCCAGCATTTT. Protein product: CASSRDRGNQPQHF.